What follows describes a single TCR beta chain. Its antigen remains unknown. The PCR was carried out with 60 Vbeta primers and 13 Jbeta primers. Measured with immunoSEQ multiplex PCR; TCRdb has only the in-frame clones, and not every one. Here the sample spans some 120,000 clones, over 60% being singletons. V trimming: 4 bases; J trimming: 4 bases; junction bases outside the gene matches: 10. This CDR3 has 15 amino acids. Germline CDR1 is SGDLS and CDR2 is YYNGEE. These data originate in a study of cytomegalovirus exposure and HLA in healthy donors. Overall study findings and caveats: 87-base-pair reads could not separate some V segments, including TRBV6-2 and TRBV6-3.

The V call is TRBV9, the J call TRBJ2-5, with TRBD2 matching 7 bases. This TCR was sampled from a middle-aged man in good health and CMV-seronegative. What was sequenced was PBMCs. CDR3 DNA: TGTGCCAGCAGCCCCCGGGCTAGCGGTTTAGAGACCCAGTACTTC. It is translated as CASSPRASGLETQYF. The full variable domain, in which reference TRBV9 and TRBJ2-5 provide the parts outside the CDR3, is DSGVTQTPKHLITATGQRVTLRCSPRSGDLSVYWYQQSLDQGLQFLIQYYNGEERAKGNILERFSAQQFPDLHSELNLSSLELGDSALYFCASSPRASGLETQYFGPGTRLLVL.